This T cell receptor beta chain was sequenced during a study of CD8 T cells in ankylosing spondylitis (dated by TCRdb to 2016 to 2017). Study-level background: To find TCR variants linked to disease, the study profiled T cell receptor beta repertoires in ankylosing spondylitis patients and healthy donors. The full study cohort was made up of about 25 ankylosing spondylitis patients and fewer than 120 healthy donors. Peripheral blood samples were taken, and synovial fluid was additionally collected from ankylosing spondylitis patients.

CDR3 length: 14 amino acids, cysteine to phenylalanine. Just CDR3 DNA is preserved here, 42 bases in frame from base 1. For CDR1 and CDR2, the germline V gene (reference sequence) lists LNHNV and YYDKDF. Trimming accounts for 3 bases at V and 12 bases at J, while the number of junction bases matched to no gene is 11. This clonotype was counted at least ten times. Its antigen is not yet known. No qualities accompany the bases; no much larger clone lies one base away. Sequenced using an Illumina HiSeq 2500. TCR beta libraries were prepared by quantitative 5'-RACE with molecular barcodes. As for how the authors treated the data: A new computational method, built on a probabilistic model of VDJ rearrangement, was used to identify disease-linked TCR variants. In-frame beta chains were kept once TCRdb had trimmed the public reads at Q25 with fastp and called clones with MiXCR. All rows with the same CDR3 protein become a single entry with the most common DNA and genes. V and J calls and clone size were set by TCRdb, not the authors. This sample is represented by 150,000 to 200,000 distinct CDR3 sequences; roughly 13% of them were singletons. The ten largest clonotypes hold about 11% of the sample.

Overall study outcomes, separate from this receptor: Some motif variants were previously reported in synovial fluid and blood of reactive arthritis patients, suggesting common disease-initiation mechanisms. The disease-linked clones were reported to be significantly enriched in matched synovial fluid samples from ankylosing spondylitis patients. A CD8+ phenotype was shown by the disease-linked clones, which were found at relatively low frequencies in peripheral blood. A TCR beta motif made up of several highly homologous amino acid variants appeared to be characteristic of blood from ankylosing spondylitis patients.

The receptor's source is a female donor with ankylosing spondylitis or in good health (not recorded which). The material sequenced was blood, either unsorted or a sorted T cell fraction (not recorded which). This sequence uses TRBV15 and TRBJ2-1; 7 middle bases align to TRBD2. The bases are TGTGCCACCAGCAGTCCCGCCAGGGACTATGGGCAGTTCTTC. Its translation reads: CATSSPARDYGQFF. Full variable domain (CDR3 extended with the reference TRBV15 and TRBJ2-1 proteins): DAMVIQNPRYQVTQFGKPVTLSCSQTLNHNVMYWYQQKSSQAPKLLFHYYDKDFNNEADTPDNFQSRRPNTSFCFLDIRSPGLGDTAMYLCATSSPARDYGQFFGPGTRLTVL.